This T cell receptor beta chain stems from a study of blood T cell repertoires in COVID-19. Whole-study context: The origin of the acute and convalescent COVID-19 samples was the United States, Italy and Spain. Sample material is recorded as cDNA or gDNA derived from T cells, B-cell-depleted T cells, or PBMCs.

Original handling: Reference gene primers were amplified, and this amplification served to estimate nucleated cell counts. The method was immunoSEQ multiplex PCR; TCRdb's version includes in-frame clones alone and lacks a portion of them. The DNA gave D and trimming, while V, J and clone size come from that table. Of 300,000 to 350,000 clones listed, around 90% are singletons. Germline V gene lookup returns CDR1 MNHEY and CDR2 SMNVEV (reference sequence). CDR3 length: 14 residues. The germline V and J ends were trimmed by 5 bases and 5 bases, with 15 bases remaining between them. The receptor was derived from a woman aged 18-29 years with acute COVID-19. The chain has TRBV27 and TRBJ1-2; D is uncertain. Sequenced sample: PBMCs or T cells enriched from blood (not recorded which). Here the CDR3 reads CASSGGSLWYGYTF. CDR3 in DNA: TGTGCCAGCAGTGGCGGGTCCCTCTGGTATGGCTACACCTTC.